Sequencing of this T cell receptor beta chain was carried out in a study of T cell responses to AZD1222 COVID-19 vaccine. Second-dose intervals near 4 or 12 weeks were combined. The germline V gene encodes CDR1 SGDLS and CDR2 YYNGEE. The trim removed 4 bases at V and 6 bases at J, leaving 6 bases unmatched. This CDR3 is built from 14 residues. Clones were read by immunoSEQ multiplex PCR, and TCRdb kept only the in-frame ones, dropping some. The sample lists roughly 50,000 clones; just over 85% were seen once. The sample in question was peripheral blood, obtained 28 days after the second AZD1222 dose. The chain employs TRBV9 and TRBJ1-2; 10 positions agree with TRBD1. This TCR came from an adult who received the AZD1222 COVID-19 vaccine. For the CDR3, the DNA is TGTGCCAGCAGCACACCCGACAGGGGGCATGGCTACACCTTC. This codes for CASSTPDRGHGYTF.